Listed below are T cell receptor beta chains from one sample, sequenced in a study of shared clonotypes between healthy human individuals. Method: immunoSEQ multiplex PCR; TCRdb's copy keeps in-frame clones and lacks some. The table has 2 million to 2.5 million clones, approximately 90% seen once. Sample: naive CD4+ T cells from PBMCs. Every receptor here comes from a man in his late teens or twenties in good health. Some clones in this sample may be carry-over from other donors' samples. CDR3s include the opening cysteine and the closing phenylalanine or tryptophan. The order of the fields is clone size, J gene, V gene, CDR3 protein. Only part of the rows carry a size: once, few, many, or a class if the clone is expanded.

size: once; J: TRBJ2-1; V: TRBV11-3; CDR3: CASSSGQGSYNEQFF
size: -; J: TRBJ1-4; V: TRBV5-1; CDR3: CASSSATTGAATNEKLFF
size: -; J: TRBJ2-7; V: TRBV28; CDR3: CASSLYPGYEQYF
size: -; J: TRBJ2-5; V: TRBV5-1; CDR3: CASSPRARLETQYF
size: -; J: TRBJ2-7; V: TRBV7-2; CDR3: CASSSQTYEQYF
size: -; J: TRBJ2-3; V: TRBV5-1; CDR3: CASSLAPTGESTDTQYF
size: -; J: TRBJ1-5; V: TRBV15; CDR3: CATSGQGSSQHF
size: once; J: TRBJ1-1; V: TRBV5-6; CDR3: CASRGDRRAEAFF
size: -; J: TRBJ2-1; V: TRBV25-1; CDR3: CASKRGGDNEQFF
size: -; J: TRBJ1-2; V: TRBV4-2; CDR3: CASSRGGRPTF
size: -; J: TRBJ2-1; V: TRBV7-8; CDR3: CASSLEFGYRYNEQFF
size: -; J: TRBJ2-1; V: TRBV10-3; CDR3: CAISDPGLANEQFF
size: -; J: TRBJ1-1; V: TRBV19; CDR3: CASSIAGMNTEAFF
size: -; J: TRBJ1-1; V: TRBV7-9; CDR3: CASSLRDRGHTEAFF
size: -; J: TRBJ1-1; V: TRBV4-1; CDR3: CASSQVGQKNTEAFF
size: -; J: TRBJ2-3; V: TRBV5-1; CDR3: CASSLSGTRGTDTQYF
size: -; J: TRBJ2-7; V: TRBV7-9; CDR3: CASSFGATYEQYF
size: -; J: TRBJ2-7; V: TRBV19; CDR3: CASSTEGVYEQYF
size: -; J: TRBJ2-1; V: TRBV10-3; CDR3: CAISDLGGTLYNEQFF
size: -; J: TRBJ2-5; V: TRBV2; CDR3: CASSEARQYF
size: -; J: TRBJ2-1; V: TRBV5-4; CDR3: CASSLAVTYNEQFF
size: -; J: TRBJ1-2; V: TRBV28; CDR3: CASSGDGTSALYGYTF
size: once; J: TRBJ1-2; V: TRBV4-1; CDR3: CASSQDRVGGYGYTF
size: -; J: TRBJ2-5; V: TRBV5-1; CDR3: CASGDTQETQYF
size: -; J: TRBJ2-1; V: TRBV7-2; CDR3: CASSQRQGNEQFF
size: -; J: TRBJ2-7; V: TRBV14; CDR3: CASSPRDRYDYEQYF
size: -; J: TRBJ2-7; V: TRBV27; CDR3: CASSSLAQTSYEQYF
size: -; J: TRBJ1-4; V: TRBV6-6; CDR3: CASSYRGANEKLFF
size: -; J: TRBJ2-7; V: TRBV5-4; CDR3: CASSGTSSYEQYF
size: few; J: TRBJ2-7; V: TRBV10-1; CDR3: CASSERLAGGYEQYF
size: -; J: TRBJ1-4; V: TRBV5-6; CDR3: CASSLAGLGEKLFF
size: -; J: TRBJ2-7; V: TRBV18; CDR3: CASSPGWIREQYF
size: -; J: TRBJ1-2; V: TRBV30; CDR3: CAWSETGGIRPYGYTF
size: -; J: TRBJ2-1; V: TRBV6-5; CDR3: CASSRGLAGANEQFF
size: -; J: TRBJ2-1; V: TRBV7-9; CDR3: CASSFQLELTDEQFF
size: -; J: TRBJ1-5; V: TRBV5-1; CDR3: CASSPSGDQPQHF
size: -; J: TRBJ1-1; V: TRBV18; CDR3: CASSRTSVADSLPEAFF
size: -; J: TRBJ2-7; V: TRBV29-1; CDR3: CSAEPGQGDSGEQYF
size: once; J: TRBJ2-7; V: TRBV28; CDR3: CASSGGHESYEQYF
size: once; J: TRBJ2-7; V: TRBV28; CDR3: CASHRPLAGIGYEQYF
size: -; J: TRBJ1-3; V: TRBV6-5; CDR3: CASSREQGSGNTIYF
size: -; J: TRBJ1-1; V: TRBV28; CDR3: CASVQPNTEAFF